This T cell receptor (beta chain) was found in a study of shared clonotypes between healthy human individuals. CDR1 and CDR2 from the germline V gene are WSHSY and SAAADI. This CDR3 region has 14 residues. J was trimmed by 4 bases and V by 7 bases; bases with no gene match: 10. The repertoire was sequenced with immunoSEQ multiplex PCR; TCRdb's copy has only in-frame clones and lacks some. The sample consists of millions of clones, about 94% of them appearing once. The naive CD8 fraction comprised CD45RO-negative cells positively selected for CCR7 and excluded terminally differentiated effector memory CD45RA+ cells. Healthy adults negative for HIV, lacking recent acute infections or vaccinations, served as donors.

This chain connects TRBV10-2 to TRBJ2-7, with TRBD2 matching over 7 bases. The sequence derives from a man aged 18 to 29 in good health. The sample was naive CD8+ T cells sorted from blood. The CDR3 DNA is TGCGCCAGCATGGGCCAGCGGGGCGAGTACGAGCAGTACTTC. Its protein is CASMGQRGEYEQYF.